One sample yielded the 28 T cell receptor beta chains listed below, sequenced in a study of tumor-infiltrating lymphocytes in primary liver carcinoma listed by TCRdb under 2017. Blood RNA was extracted from unsorted whole blood using TRIzol reagent, and germline DNA was obtained with the DNeasy Blood & Tissue kit. Sequencing was performed on an Illumina HiSeq 2500. A constant-region primer and ProtoScript II reverse transcriptase were used to reverse-transcribe TCRbeta-specific cDNA from about 0.55 ug total RNA. Construction of the TCRbeta libraries relied on three nested rounds of multiplex PCR, following a slightly modified ARM-PCR procedure. Multiplex TRBV1-TRBV30 forward primers and a Cbeta reverse primer were used in the first two PCR rounds, each of which was run for around 9 cycles. TCRdb applied fastp at Q25 and MiXCR to the public reads, then kept only in-frame beta chains. Every CDR3 protein is listed once, alongside the most common genes and DNA of its rows. The sample contains roughly 180,000 distinct CDR3 sequences, roughly 60% of them found a single time. Around 68% of the sample is in the top ten clones.

The sample consisted of peripheral blood. These receptors were taken from a man in his forties with primary liver carcinoma and hepatitis B virus infection.

In this sample, this clonotype turned up once. The J gene is TRBJ2-5, the V gene TRBV12-3 or TRBV12-4; 8 bases are shared with TRBD2. V trimming: 6 bases; J trimming: 2 bases; junction bases outside the gene matches: 5. The CDR3 consists of 14 residues. In DNA form, the CDR3 reads TGTGCCAGCAGCTCCCCTAGCGGGCAAGAGACCCAGTACTTC. Its translation: CASSSPSGQETQYF.

The V and J genes are TRBV2 and TRBJ2-2, with 9 bases identical to TRBD1. The CDR3 spans 14 residues. The junction had 5 bases not matched to a gene; V was cut back by 6 bases and J by 6 bases. The germline CDR1 and CDR2 sequences are SNHLY and FYNNEI. CDR3: CASRGTGRSGELFF. DNA of the CDR3: TGTGCCAGCAGGGGGACAGGGAGGTCCGGGGAGCTGTTTTTT. Complete variable domain (other parts from reference TRBV2 and TRBJ2-2): EPEVTQTPSHQVTQMGQEVILRCVPISNHLYFYWYRQILGQKVEFLVSFYNNEISEKSEIFDDQFSVERPDGSNFTLKIRSTKLEDSAMYFCASRGTGRSGELFFGEGSRLTVL.

Concerning this clonotype itself: No conserved phenylalanine or tryptophan ends this CDR3, so it is likely a read error. The V and J genes are TRBV4-1 and TRBJ1-2; D is possibly TRBD1 (6 bases). The CDR3 sequence is 16 residues long. V was cut by 4 bases and J by 0 bases, with 15 bases left in between. Per the germline V gene, CDR1 is MGHRA and CDR2 is YSYEKL. In nucleotides, the CDR3 is TGCGCCAGCAGCCCCCAAGGGGGGGTAGCTAACTATGGCTACACCATC. It translates to CASSPQGGVANYGYTI.

The chain joins TRBV12-5 to TRBJ2-3; tentatively, D is TRBD2 (7 bases). CDR3 size: 17 residues. CDR1 is LGHNT and CDR2 is FRNRAP in the germline V gene. V was trimmed by 8 bases and J by 2 bases, leaving 23 bases between them. The CDR3, as DNA: TGTGCTAGTTCTAAAGGGGGGGCTAGCATATTCACAGATACGCAGTATTTT. Protein sequence: CASSKGGASIFTDTQYF.

V gene TRBV30 combines with J gene TRBJ1-5, with 7 bases aligning to TRBD1. This CDR3 region has 13 residues. Trimming at V came to 1 base and at J to 4 bases, leaving 1 base not matched to a gene. Per germline, CDR1 GTSNPN and CDR2 SVGIG (reference sequence). CDR3 region: CAWSGQGNQPQHF. CDR3 sequence (DNA): TGTGCCTGGAGTGGACAGGGAAATCAGCCCCAGCATTTT.

With respect to this clonotype: One end of the junction is discordant with germline, which a read error may explain. The chain carries TRBV11-2 and TRBJ2-7; a weak D match, TRBD2 (5 bases). Germline CDR1 and CDR2: SGHAT and FQNNGV. This CDR3 spans 13 amino acids. The CDR3 is CASSSGDTYERYF. CDR3 nucleotide sequence: TGTGCCAGCAGCTCCGGGGATACCTATGAGCGGTACTTC.

Details on this clonotype: A read error may account for a junction end that differs from germline. The rearrangement links TRBV11-2 to TRBJ1-2; possible D gene TRBD1, 5 bases. The CDR3 has 13 residues. The V gene's germline CDR1 is SGHAT and CDR2 FQNNGV. CDR3 loop: CASISQGNYGYTF. CDR3 in DNA: TGCGCCAGCATCTCTCAGGGAAATTATGGCTACACCTTC.

The chain is built from TRBV30 and TRBJ2-4; the D gene could be TRBD1 or TRBD2 (5 bases each). In germline, CDR1 is GTSNPN, CDR2 SVGIG (reference sequence). The CDR3 runs to 15 residues. Trimming pared 4 bases from V and 5 bases from J, leaving 18 bases between. CDR3 amino acids: CAWTREIEGQNIQYF. The CDR3 coding sequence is TGTGCCTGGACCAGGGAAATCGAGGGGCAAAACATTCAGTACTTC.

In this sample, this clonotype turned up a few times. J is TRBJ2-6 and V is TRBV12-3 or TRBV12-4; maybe TRBD1 (5 bases). The CDR3 has 14 amino acids. With 7 bases removed from V and 3 bases from J, the gap between germline ends came to 10 bases. This CDR3 reads CASTQGGGANVLTF. Written as DNA, the CDR3 is TGTGCCAGCACCCAGGGTGGTGGGGCCAACGTCCTGACTTTC.

The chain recombines TRBV29-1 with TRBJ1-1; D remains unclear. From germline, CDR1 is SQVTM and CDR2 ANQGSEA. This CDR3 region has 14 residues. V gave up 2 bases and J gave up 3 bases, with 13 bases separating them. CDR3 protein: CSVEIEGVYTEAFF. CDR3 sequence (DNA): TGCAGCGTTGAAATAGAGGGAGTATACACTGAAGCTTTCTTT. The whole variable domain, filled in from reference TRBV29-1 and TRBJ1-1, reads SAVISQKPSRDICQRGTSLTIQCQVDSQVTMMFWYRQQPGQSLTLIATANQGSEATYESGFVIDKFPISRPNLTFSTLTVSNMSPEDSSIYLCSVEIEGVYTEAFFGQGTRLTVV.

In the case of this clonotype: With a much larger clone just one base away, this may be a read error. The rearrangement uses TRBV11-2 and TRBJ2-7, with D perhaps matching TRBD1 (5 bases). CDR1 and CDR2 (germline): SGHAT, FQNNGV. V was cut by 4 bases and J by 0 bases, with 10 bases left in between. The CDR3 loop spans 14 amino acids. The CDR3 DNA is TGTGCCAGCAGCTCGTACAGGAGCTCCTACGAGCAGTACTTC. It specifies CASSSYRSSYEQYF.

This clonotype has just one count. The chain joins TRBV29-1 to TRBJ2-3, with D possibly matching TRBD2 (5 bases). Trimming cost V 4 bases and J 3 bases, with 17 bases left between them. CDR3 length: 15 amino acids. Per germline, CDR1 SQVTM and CDR2 ANQGSEA. The DNA of the CDR3 is TGCAGCGTTGGAAGCGGTCTGCTTCGAACAGATACGCAGTATTTT. Translation gives CSVGSGLLRTDTQYF.

Regarding this clonotype: At one boundary the junction diverges from the germline segment, which might be a read error. The gene calls are TRBV11-2 and TRBJ2-1, with TRBD1 matching 7 bases. The CDR3 is 16 amino acids. Germline lookup yields CDR1 SGHAT and CDR2 FQNNGV. The CDR3 DNA reads as TGTGCCAGCAGCTCGCCCGGTAGGGGGCCCTACAATGAGCAATTCTTC. It encodes CASSSPGRGPYNEQFF.

This clonotype was counted a single time. A junction boundary mismatches the germline segment, possibly from a read error. The rearrangement links TRBV5-6 to TRBJ2-5; D call uncertain. The CDR3 sequence is 11 residues long. Germline CDR1 is SGHDT and CDR2 is YYEEEE. DNA for the CDR3: TGTTCCAGCAGCAAACAAGAGACCCAGTACTTC. This codes for CSSSKQETQYF.

About this clonotype: One junction end disagrees with the germline gene, perhaps due to a read error. The gene calls are TRBV29-1 and TRBJ2-7; no firm D call. The length of the CDR3 is 11 residues. The germline V gene encodes CDR1 SQVTM and CDR2 ANQGSEA. The DNA for the CDR3 is TGCAGCGTTGAGGTGGCCAACGAGCAGTATTTC. It specifies CSVEVANEQYF.

With regard to this clonotype: One end of the junction varies from germline; a read error may be responsible. The chain joins TRBV6-1 to TRBJ2-1; 9 bases match TRBD1. Germline lookup yields CDR1 MNHNS and CDR2 SASEGT. The CDR3 runs to 14 residues. The CDR3, as DNA: TGTGCCACCGAAACGGGACAGGGATACAATGAGCAGCTCTTC. Amino acid sequence: CATETGQGYNEQLF.

The rearrangement uses TRBV11-2 and TRBJ2-5; D is possibly TRBD2 (5 bases). CDR3 size: 15 residues. In germline, CDR1 is SGHAT, CDR2 FQNNGV. V lost 6 bases and J 5 bases, leaving 19 bases between the germline ends. CDR3 loop: CASRLGVGEGETQYF. Here the CDR3 DNA reads TGTGCCAGCAGACTCGGCGTGGGAGAAGGGGAGACCCAGTACTTC.

Turning to this clonotype: In this CDR3 the conserved last residue, phenylalanine or tryptophan, is missing, so a read error is likely. V gene TRBV11-2 combines with J gene TRBJ2-7; D is unresolved. The germline V gene encodes CDR1 SGHAT and CDR2 FQNNGV. The CDR3 extends over 14 amino acids. Here the CDR3 reads CSSSLTDGAYEQYL. CDR3 nucleotides: TGTTCCAGCAGCTTAACTGACGGAGCCTATGAGCAGTACCTC.

A note on this clonotype: The junction does not match germline at one end; this may be a read error. The rearrangement joins TRBV11-2 to TRBJ2-7, with 10 bases identical to TRBD2. Germline values: CDR1 SGHAT, CDR2 FQNNGV. There are 15 residues in the CDR3. The CDR3 protein is CTSSSTSGISYEQYF. For the CDR3, the DNA is TGTACCAGCAGCTCAACTAGCGGGATCTCCTACGAGCAGTACTTC.

The table lists this clonotype with a few counts. This chain's CDR3 is CASSQAPPTNYGYTF. CDR3 sequence (DNA): TGCGCCAGCAGCCAAGCCCCCCCCACTAACTATGGCTACACCTTC. V and J are TRBV4-1 and TRBJ1-2; no clear D gene. Trimming left V 1 base short and J 0 bases short, with 9 bases between. The CDR3 has 15 amino acids. Germline V gene sequence: CDR1 MGHRA, CDR2 YSYEKL.

Concerning this clonotype: A much larger clone is a single base away; this may be a read error. This rearrangement joins TRBV11-1 to TRBJ2-5; no clear D gene. V lost 1 base and J 2 bases, leaving 11 bases between the germline ends. This CDR3 has 15 amino acids. CDR1 is SGHAT and CDR2 is FQDESV in the germline V gene (reference sequence). In nucleotides, the CDR3 is TGTGCCAGCAGCTTAGGGTGGGCCATTCAAGAGACCCAGTACTTC. Translation gives CASSLGWAIQETQYF. Full variable domain (missing parts from reference TRBV11-1 and TRBJ2-5): EAEVAQSPRYKITEKSQAVAFWCDPISGHATLYWYRQILGQGPELLVQFQDESVVDDSQLPKDRFSAERLKGVDSTLKIQPAELGDSAMYLCASSLGWAIQETQYFGPGTRLLVL.

A single count supports this clonotype. A read error is likely, as this CDR3 ends without the conserved phenylalanine or tryptophan. The chain couples TRBV6-5 to TRBJ1-1, with D perhaps matching TRBD1 (5 bases). CDR1 and CDR2 from the germline V gene are MNHEY and SVGAGI. There are 13 residues in the CDR3. V was clipped by 6 bases and J by 11 bases, with 19 bases between them. DNA for the CDR3: TGTGCCAGCAGCCTACCTGCCCGGGACGGGGCTTTCCTT. Translating it yields CASSLPARDGAFL.

With regard to this clonotype: Being one base from a much bigger clone, this may be a read error. The chain has TRBV4-1 and TRBJ2-1; 7 bases line up with TRBD2. The V gene end was trimmed by 1 base and the J gene end by 7 bases; junction bases not matched to a gene: 13. Germline V lookup: CDR1 MGHRA, CDR2 YSYEKL. The CDR3 loop spans 17 amino acids. CDR3: CASSQAILVGGRNEQFF. The CDR3, as DNA: TGCGCCAGCAGCCAAGCTATCCTAGTGGGAGGGAGGAATGAGCAGTTCTTC.

Comments on this clonotype: One base away lies a much larger clone, so this may be a sequencing read error. No conserved phenylalanine or tryptophan ends this CDR3, so it is likely a read error. The chain combines TRBV11-3 with TRBJ2-1, with 9 positions matching TRBD2. The J segment lost 0 bases and the V segment lost 5 bases, leaving 5 bases of the junction unmatched. The germline CDR1 and CDR2 sequences are SGHNT and YENEEA. CDR3 size: 16 residues. The CDR3 DNA sequence: TGTGCCAGCAGCCTTAGCGGGAGCCTCTCCTACAATGAGCAGTTCCTC. This translates into CASSLSGSLSYNEQFL.

As regards this clonotype: Mismatch with germline at one junction end may stem from a read error. V is TRBV12-3 or TRBV12-4 and J is TRBJ2-7, with 8 bases lining up with TRBD1. CDR3 size: 14 residues. This CDR3 reads CASSFLQGVYEQYF. CDR3 DNA: TGCGCCAGCAGTTTTTTACAGGGGGTTTACGAGCAGTACTTC.

Remarks on this clonotype: A much more abundant neighbour one base away suggests this may be a read error. This sequence joins TRBV11-3 and TRBJ2-1, with 10 bases fitting TRBD2. This CDR3 spans 16 amino acids. CDR1 SGHNT and CDR2 YENEEA come from the germline V gene. The CDR3 protein is CTSSWGSGRLNNEQFF. CDR3 DNA: TGTACCAGCAGCTGGGGTAGCGGGAGGCTTAACAATGAGCAGTTCTTC.

Of note for this clonotype: It is likely a read error, because the conserved phenylalanine at the end of the CDR3 is missing. This rearrangement joins TRBV11-3 to TRBJ2-1; possible D gene TRBD1, 7 bases. CDR3 size: 14 residues. Per germline, CDR1 SGHNT and CDR2 YENEEA. CDR3: CTSSLGQGGNEQFV. DNA of the CDR3: TGTACCAGCAGCTTAGGGCAGGGGGGCAATGAGCAGTTCGTC.

To note about this clonotype: A single base separates this from a much larger clone, so it may be a read error. The chain employs TRBV6-6 and TRBJ2-5; TRBD1 matches at 7 bases. Trimming at V came to 4 bases and at J to 5 bases, leaving 7 bases not matched to a gene. This CDR3 is built from 14 residues. Germline-derived CDR1 and CDR2 are MNHNY and SVGAGI (reference sequence). Written as DNA, the CDR3 is TGTGCCAGCAGTTTGGCGACAGGGATCGAGACCCAGTACTTC. It is translated as CASSLATGIETQYF.